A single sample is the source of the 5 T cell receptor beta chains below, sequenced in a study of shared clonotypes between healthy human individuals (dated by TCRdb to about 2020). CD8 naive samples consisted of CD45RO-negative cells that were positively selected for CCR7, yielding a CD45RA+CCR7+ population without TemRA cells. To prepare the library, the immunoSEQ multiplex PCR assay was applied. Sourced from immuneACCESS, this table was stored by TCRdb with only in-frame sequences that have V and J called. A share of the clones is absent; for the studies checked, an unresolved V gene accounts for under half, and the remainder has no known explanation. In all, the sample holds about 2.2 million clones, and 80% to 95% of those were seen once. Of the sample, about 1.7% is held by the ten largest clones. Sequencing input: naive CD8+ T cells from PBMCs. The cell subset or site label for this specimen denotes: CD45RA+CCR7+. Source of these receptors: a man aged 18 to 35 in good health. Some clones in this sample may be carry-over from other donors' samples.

As DNA, the CDR3 is TGTGCCAGCAGCGCTCCGACTCTGTTGGAGCAGTACTTC. Amino acid sequence: CASSAPTLLEQYF. J is TRBJ2-7 and V is TRBV7-9; D remains unclear. Trimming pared 5 bases from V and 7 bases from J, leaving 15 bases between. CDR3 length: 13 residues. Looked up from germline, CDR1 is SEHNR and CDR2 is FQNEAQ (reference sequence).

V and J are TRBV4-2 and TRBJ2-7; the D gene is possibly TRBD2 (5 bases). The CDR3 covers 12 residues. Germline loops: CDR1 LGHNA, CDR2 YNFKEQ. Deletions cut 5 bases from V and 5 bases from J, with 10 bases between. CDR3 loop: CASSLGVDEQYF. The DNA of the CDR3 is TGTGCCAGCAGCTTGGGAGTTGACGAGCAGTACTTC.

The CDR3 spells CASSSLAGLQETQYF. The CDR3 DNA is TGTGCCAGCAGCTCCCTTGCGGGACTCCAAGAGACCCAGTACTTC. This chain uses TRBV5-6 with TRBJ2-5; the D gene is possibly TRBD2 (6 bases). This CDR3 has 15 residues. V shed 3 bases and J shed 1 base, with 13 bases lying between them. Germline V CDR1 and CDR2: SGHDT, YYEEEE.

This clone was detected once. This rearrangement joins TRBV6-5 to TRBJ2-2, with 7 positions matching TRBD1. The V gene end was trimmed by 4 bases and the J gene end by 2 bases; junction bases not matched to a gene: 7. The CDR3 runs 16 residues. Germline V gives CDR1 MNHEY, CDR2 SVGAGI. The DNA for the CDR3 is TGTGCCAGCAGTTCGTGGACAGGAAAAAACACCGGGGAGCTGTTTTTT. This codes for CASSSWTGKNTGELFF.

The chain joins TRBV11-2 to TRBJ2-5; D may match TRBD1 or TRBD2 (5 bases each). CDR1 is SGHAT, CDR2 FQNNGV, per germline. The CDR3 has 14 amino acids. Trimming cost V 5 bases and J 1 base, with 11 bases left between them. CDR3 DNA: TGTGCCAGCAGCGAGGGACCCGTCCAAGAGACCCAGTACTTC. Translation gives CASSEGPVQETQYF.